The entry below describes one T cell receptor (beta chain). Its antigen is as yet unknown. Since a much larger clone is just one base distant, this may be a read error. MiXCR, run by TCRdb on the PCR reads, gives a single entry per CDR3 protein. The table includes 550,000 to 750,000 distinct CDR3 sequences, just under 20% detected once. There are 14 residues in the CDR3. The sample is drawn from a study of molecular identifiers for immune sequencing clone quantification. Study conclusions and caveats: Should identical TCR molecules share a barcode, the sizes of highly expanded clones could be underestimated.

This chain joins TRBV12-3 or TRBV12-4 and TRBJ2-3; 7 bases agree with TRBD1. What was sequenced was naive CD8+ T cells from blood, with Jurkat cell RNA spiked in. Documented subset: FACS-sorted CD8+CD4-CCR7+CD45RA+ naive T cells. The sequence was collected from a human donor in good health. Some libraries in this study had Jurkat cell RNA spiked in. CDR3 residues: CVSSPTGRADTQYF. CDR3 DNA: TGTGTCAGCAGTCCGACAGGGCGGGCAGATACGCAGTATTTT.